These 9 T cell receptor beta chains originate from one sample sequenced in a study of T cells after yellow fever vaccination. In TCRdb, the 5' RACE reads were re-called with MiXCR into one record per CDR3 protein. Found here are around 530,000 distinct CDR3 sequences, around 17% of them singletons; the top ten hold 17%. The sequencing used PBMCs, collected 5 days after the first yellow fever vaccination. The receptors derive from a man between 18 and 35 years old who received the YFV17D yellow fever vaccine.

The chain has TRBV3-1 and TRBJ2-7; D might be TRBD1 (5 bases). The V end was cut by 1 base, the J end by 3 bases, with 13 bases between. The CDR3 totals 15 residues. Looked up from germline, CDR1 is LGHDT and CDR2 is YNNKEL (reference sequence). CDR3 in DNA: TGTGCCAGCAGCCAAGTATCTACAGGATACTACGAGCAGTACTTC. Translated: CASSQVSTGYYEQYF.

In this sample, this clonotype turned up a few times. The chain recombines TRBV7-2 with TRBJ2-1; maybe TRBD2 (5 bases). CDR1 is SGHTA, CDR2 FQGNSA, per germline. V was cut by 1 base and J by 9 bases, with 13 bases left in between. The CDR3 has 14 amino acids. The CDR3 is CASSLDRAGLEQFF. The CDR3 DNA follows: TGTGCCAGCAGCTTAGATCGGGCGGGTCTTGAGCAGTTCTTC.

The chain combines TRBV5-1 with TRBJ2-2; D gene unclear. There are 13 residues in the CDR3. V lost 4 bases, J lost 6 bases, and 10 bases lay in between. Germline V gene lookup returns CDR1 SGHRS and CDR2 YFSETQ. CDR3 residues: CASSLTPAGELFF. The DNA of the CDR3 is TGCGCCAGCAGCCTCACTCCGGCCGGGGAGCTGTTTTTT.

The J gene is TRBJ2-3, the V gene TRBV11-2; D remains ambiguous. CDR3 size: 12 residues. Trimming pared 7 bases from V and 4 bases from J, leaving 9 bases between. Germline V lookup: CDR1 SGHAT, CDR2 FQNNGV. CDR3 in amino acids: CASKSPPDTQYF. The CDR3 DNA reads as TGTGCCAGCAAGAGCCCCCCAGATACGCAGTATTTT.

This clonotype was seen a few times. This sequence joins TRBV6-2 or TRBV6-3 and TRBJ1-2; D remains ambiguous. The CDR3 sequence is 14 residues long. The V and J ends lost 8 bases and 6 bases respectively, with 19 bases between them. Germline lookup yields CDR1 MNHEY and CDR2 SVGEGT. The CDR3 is CASSWTKGINGYTF. CDR3 nucleotide sequence: TGTGCCAGCTCTTGGACTAAGGGAATCAATGGCTACACCTTC.

A single count supports this clonotype. The CDR3 sequence is CASSTPPASSSYEQYV. The CDR3 region has the DNA TGTGCCAGCAGCACACCCCCGGCGTCAAGCTCCTACGAGCAGTACGTC. The chain joins TRBV9 to TRBJ2-7; D gene unclear. The ends were cut back, 4 bases at V and 0 bases at J, with 17 bases in the middle. Germline-derived CDR1 and CDR2 are SGDLS and YYNGEE. This CDR3 comprises 16 residues.

V gene TRBV7-6 combines with J gene TRBJ2-2, with 13 bases identical to TRBD2. The V gene's germline CDR1 is SGHVS and CDR2 FNYEAQ. The CDR3 loop spans 17 amino acids. The V and J ends lost 5 bases and 4 bases, in that order; junction bases with no gene match: 7. CDR3 in amino acids: CASSPRLAGGGTGELFF. In DNA, the CDR3 is TGTGCCAGCAGCCCGAGACTAGCGGGGGGCGGCACCGGGGAGCTGTTTTTT. Variable domain in full (rest from reference TRBV7-6 and TRBJ2-2): GAGVSQSPRYKVTKRGQDVALRCDPISGHVSLYWYRQALGQGPEFLTYFNYEAQQDKSGLPNDRFSAERPEGSISTLTIQRTEQRDSAMYRCASSPRLAGGGTGELFFGEGSRLTVL.

This clonotype was found a few times. The rearrangement joins TRBV30 to TRBJ1-1; D remains unclear. Trimming removed 2 bases from V and 6 bases from J, with 13 bases in between. The germline gives CDR1 GTSNPN, CDR2 SVGIG (reference sequence). This CDR3 region has 13 residues. The CDR3 sequence: CAWSTSARSEAFF. The DNA for the CDR3 is TGTGCCTGGAGTACTTCTGCCCGTTCTGAAGCTTTCTTT.

The genes are TRBV10-3 and TRBJ2-7; TRBD1 matches at 11 bases. This CDR3 region has 13 residues. Losses at the gene ends were 8 bases for V and 3 bases for J; bases not matched to a gene: 3. Germline V gene lookup returns CDR1 ENHRY and CDR2 SYGVKD. The chain's CDR3 is CAIGTGGYYEQYF. The CDR3 DNA reads TGTGCCATCGGGACAGGGGGGTACTACGAGCAGTACTTC.